These 24 T cell receptor beta chains share one sample of origin, sequenced in a study of CD4+ T cells in melanoma. Libraries were prepared by immunoSEQ multiplex PCR; TCRdb keeps only in-frame clonotypes and omits some of them. The sample yields about 110,000 clones, 80% to 95% seen once. The specimen sequenced was peripheral blood. The receptors derive from a human donor with melanoma.

The chain has TRBV2 and TRBJ2-6; TRBD1 aligns across 7 bases. V dropped 5 bases and J dropped 0; count of bases not matched to a gene: 13. The CDR3 is made up of 19 amino acids. Germline V gives CDR1 SNHLY, CDR2 FYNNEI. CDR3 in DNA: TGTGCCAGCAGTTTCCGCCGGACAGGAGGCCCCTCTGGGGCCAACGTCCTGACTTTC. Translation gives CASSFRRTGGPSGANVLTF.

The sample holds one count of this clone. The chain is built from TRBV9 and TRBJ2-7; D remains ambiguous. Germline V CDR1 and CDR2: SGDLS, YYNGEE. Trimming took 2 bases from V and 5 from J, leaving 14 bases between them. The CDR3 is 14 amino acids. The CDR3 sequence is CASSVSSLGDEQYF. As DNA, the CDR3 is TGTGCCAGCAGCGTGTCCTCGCTGGGCGACGAGCAGTACTTC.

J is TRBJ2-7 and V is TRBV4-3; the match to TRBD1 covers 9 bases. Germline lookup yields CDR1 LGHNA and CDR2 YSLEER. The CDR3 is 15 residues long. Trimming at V came to 1 base and at J to 4 bases, leaving 5 bases not matched to a gene. CDR3 region: CASSQGVGQGYEQYF. The CDR3 region has the DNA TGCGCCAGCAGCCAAGGCGTGGGACAGGGTTACGAGCAGTACTTC.

The chain recombines TRBV2 with TRBJ1-6, with D perhaps matching TRBD1 (6 bases). The V and J ends lost 7 bases and 9 bases respectively, with 19 bases between them. From germline, CDR1 is SNHLY and CDR2 FYNNEI. The CDR3 runs to 15 residues. DNA for the CDR3: TGTGCCAGCAACCCTGGGGACATTAGTCTTTCACCCCTCCACTTT. Translated: CASNPGDISLSPLHF.

The rearrangement joins TRBV4-1 to TRBJ1-6; the D is unclear. Trimming removed 3 bases from V and 0 bases from J, with 18 bases in between. The CDR3 covers 19 residues. Germline values: CDR1 MGHRA, CDR2 YSYEKL. CDR3 sequence: CASSHGGLRASSYNSPLHF. CDR3 DNA sequence: TGCGCCAGCAGCCACGGCGGTCTTCGGGCGAGCTCCTATAATTCACCCCTCCACTTT.

V is TRBV7-6 and J is TRBJ2-5, with TRBD2 as a possible D gene (6 bases). The CDR3 loop spans 14 amino acids. Deletions cut 2 bases from V and 5 bases from J, with 12 bases between. Germline CDR1 is SGHVS and CDR2 is FNYEAQ. DNA for the CDR3: TGTGCCAGCAGCTTAACCGGGAGTACGGAGACCCAGTACTTC. This encodes CASSLTGSTETQYF.

The chain combines TRBV7-2 with TRBJ2-7; D is possibly TRBD1 (6 bases). The CDR3 sequence is 14 residues long. The germline V gene has CDR1 SGHTA and CDR2 FQGNSA. The V gene lost 2 bases and the J gene lost 0 bases, with 8 bases spanning the gap. The CDR3 DNA sequence: TGTGCCAGCAGCTTATCCAGGGGCTCCTACGAGCAGTACTTC. The encoded protein is CASSLSRGSYEQYF.

This clone was recorded once. This chain links TRBV10-3 with TRBJ2-3, with D hard to call. V lost 3 bases and J lost 2, with 18 bases in between. From germline, CDR1 is ENHRY and CDR2 SYGVKD. This CDR3 contains 17 residues. The CDR3 here is CAISEKSSRWNTDTQYF. The DNA of the CDR3 is TGTGCCATCAGTGAAAAGTCCAGTCGGTGGAACACAGATACGCAGTATTTT.

This chain links TRBV5-5 with TRBJ2-7, with a weak D call TRBD1 (6 bases). Trimming took off 4 bases at V and 3 bases at J, with 17 bases between the two ends. Germline lookup yields CDR1 SGHKS and CDR2 YYEKEE (reference sequence). This CDR3 is 15 amino acids long. CDR3 nucleotides: TGTGCCAGCAGCCACGATCCGGGACAAAACTACGAGCAGTACTTC. Residues: CASSHDPGQNYEQYF.

This clone was detected a few times. The chain links TRBV5-6 to TRBJ1-5, with a possible D match to TRBD1 (5 bases). Trimming cost V 1 base and J 2 bases, with 13 bases left between them. The CDR3 spans 16 residues. Germline V CDR1 and CDR2: SGHDT, YYEEEE. The CDR3 DNA reads as TGTGCCAGCAGCTTGTTTGAGGGGCCCCGCAATCAGCCCCAGCATTTT. Translating gives CASSLFEGPRNQPQHF.

This rearrangement joins TRBV30 to TRBJ1-2; D is unclear. From germline, CDR1 is GTSNPN and CDR2 SVGIG (reference sequence). The CDR3 has 13 amino acids. V was clipped by 3 bases and J by 2 bases, with 10 bases between them. This CDR3 is CAWRGEANYGYTF. For the CDR3, the DNA is TGTGCCTGGAGGGGAGAGGCGAACTATGGCTACACCTTC.

V usage is TRBV7-6 and J usage is TRBJ2-1; the match to TRBD2 covers 11 bases. V lost 5 bases, J lost 5 bases, and 17 bases stayed unmatched. The CDR3 sequence is 19 residues long. Germline CDR1 and CDR2: SGHVS and FNYEAQ. CDR3 DNA sequence: TGTGCCAGCAGCCAAACCGGGACTAGCGGTAACAAGCTCCACAATGAGCAGTTCTTC. Translation gives CASSQTGTSGNKLHNEQFF. The full variable domain, completed using reference TRBV7-6 and TRBJ2-1, is GAGVSQSPRYKVTKRGQDVALRCDPISGHVSLYWYRQALGQGPEFLTYFNYEAQQDKSGLPNDRFSAERPEGSISTLTIQRTEQRDSAMYRCASSQTGTSGNKLHNEQFFGPGTRLTVL.

The rearrangement links TRBV6-5 to TRBJ2-7; D possibly corresponds to TRBD2 (6 bases). This CDR3 is 14 amino acids long. Trimming removed 6 bases at V and 1 base at J, with 13 bases between. From germline, CDR1 is MNHEY and CDR2 SVGAGI. The CDR3 coding sequence is TGTGCCAGCAGCCCCGGGACTGGTTCCTACGAGCAGTACTTC. It encodes CASSPGTGSYEQYF.

V and J are TRBV7-2 and TRBJ1-1; D gene uncertain. This CDR3 has 13 amino acids. Germline lookup yields CDR1 SGHTA and CDR2 FQGNSA. The germline V and J ends were trimmed by 7 bases and 2 bases, with 11 bases remaining between them. The CDR3 DNA reads as TGTGCCAGCAAGGTGGACCGTAACACTGAAGCTTTCTTT. This sequence encodes CASKVDRNTEAFF.

The rearrangement uses TRBV5-6 and TRBJ1-3; 7 bases fit TRBD1. In germline, CDR1 is SGHDT, CDR2 YYEEEE. The CDR3 extends over 17 amino acids. The junction had 6 bases not matched to a gene; V was cut back by 0 bases and J by 0 bases. The CDR3 coding sequence is TGTGCCAGCAGCTTGGCCGGCAGGGGGTACTCTGGAAACACCATATATTTT. Translating gives CASSLAGRGYSGNTIYF.

The genes are TRBV10-3 and TRBJ2-3; D perhaps matches TRBD1 (6 bases). V was cut by 0 bases and J by 6 bases, with 7 bases left in between. This CDR3 has 13 residues. Germline values: CDR1 ENHRY, CDR2 SYGVKD. For the CDR3, the DNA is TGTGCCATCAGTGAGTCGGGGGCGGATACGCAGTATTTT. Its protein product is CAISESGADTQYF.

The gene calls are TRBV7-2 and TRBJ2-7; possibly TRBD1 or TRBD2 for D (6 bases each). The CDR3 length is 16 residues. The germline V gene encodes CDR1 SGHTA and CDR2 FQGNSA. V shed 6 bases and J shed 1 base, with 19 bases lying between them. DNA of the CDR3: TGTGCCAGCAGAGGGGGGAGAGGGGGGTTTTCCTACGAGCAGTACTTC. Translation gives CASRGGRGGFSYEQYF.

This clone appeared a single time. The chain has TRBV5-5 and TRBJ1-3; D uncertain. Per germline, CDR1 SGHKS and CDR2 YYEKEE (reference sequence). CDR3 length: 14 residues. With 0 bases removed from V and 1 base from J, the gap between germline ends came to 5 bases. The CDR3 loop is CASSLEPSGNTIYF. The CDR3 DNA reads TGTGCCAGCAGCTTGGAGCCATCTGGAAACACCATATATTTT.

This clone has more than one count but fewer than ten. The CDR3 DNA reads TGTGCCAGCAGCAGGTTTGCAACTAATGAAAAACTGTTTTTT. This codes for CASSRFATNEKLFF. The chain carries TRBV7-6 and TRBJ1-4; D unresolved. This CDR3 contains 14 residues. The V and J ends lost 5 bases and 0 bases respectively, with 7 bases between them. Germline CDR1 and CDR2: SGHVS and FNYEAQ.

The chain is built from TRBV28 and TRBJ1-5; D is unclear. CDR3 length equals 13 residues. Germline V CDR1 and CDR2: MDHEN, SYDVKM. The V and J ends lost 3 bases and 5 bases respectively, with 8 bases between them. This chain's CDR3 is CASSFLPDQPQHF. The CDR3 DNA reads TGTGCCAGCAGTTTTCTGCCCGATCAGCCCCAGCATTTT.

This chain uses TRBV4-1 with TRBJ2-7; maybe TRBD2 (7 bases). Germline CDR1 is MGHRA and CDR2 is YSYEKL. The CDR3 sequence is 17 residues long. V lost 4 bases and J lost 3, with 22 bases in between. The CDR3 here is CASSPRGAGKTLYEQYF. In nucleotides, the CDR3 is TGCGCCAGCAGCCCCCGGGGGGCAGGGAAGACACTCTACGAGCAGTACTTC.

This chain links TRBV11-2 with TRBJ1-1; no reliable D call. Trimming pared 1 base from V and 4 bases from J, leaving 7 bases between. CDR3 length: 13 amino acids. Germline loops: CDR1 SGHAT, CDR2 FQNNGV. The CDR3 protein is CASSLGSGTEAFF. CDR3 coding DNA: TGTGCCAGCAGCTTAGGGAGTGGCACTGAAGCTTTCTTT.

The chain's CDR3 is CASSLGRQETQYF. The CDR3 region has the DNA TGTGCCAGCAGCCTGGGGCGGCAAGAGACCCAGTACTTC. This chain uses TRBV4-2 with TRBJ2-5; the D gene is possibly TRBD1 (5 bases). The germline CDR1 and CDR2 sequences are LGHNA and YNFKEQ. V lost 4 bases and J lost 2, with 8 bases in between. The CDR3 runs to 13 residues.

This rearrangement joins TRBV5-4 to TRBJ1-2; no firm D call. Germline-derived CDR1 and CDR2 are SGHNT and YYREEE (reference sequence). The ends were cut back, 0 bases at V and 0 bases at J, with 9 bases in the middle. This CDR3 is 15 amino acids long. CDR3 coding DNA: TGTGCCAGCAGCTTGGACAGATTCACTAACTATGGCTACACCTTC. It specifies CASSLDRFTNYGYTF. Supplemented by reference TRBV5-4 and TRBJ1-2, the full variable domain reads ETGVTQSPTHLIKTRGQQVTLRCSSQSGHNTVSWYQQALGQGPQFIFQYYREEENGRGNFPPRFSGLQFPNYSSELNVNALELDDSALYLCASSLDRFTNYGYTFGSGTRLTVV.